The subject of this entry is one TCR beta chain. Its antigen is undetermined. The protocol was immunoSEQ multiplex PCR, while the TCRdb copy is restricted to in-frame clones and leaves out a portion. The top ten hold 20% to 25% of the sample, which has fewer than 3,000 clones, roughly 85% seen once. These data originate in a study of CD39 and CD103 CD8 tumor-infiltrating T cells. The CDR3 has 12 residues. Germline assignment: CDR1 SEHNR and CDR2 FQNEAQ (reference sequence). The V end lost 0 bases, the J end lost 5 bases, and 4 bases lay between the germline ends. Regarding the study as a whole: Top 30 DP CD8 TIL clonotypes covered roughly 55-90% of repertoire.

This clonotype was sampled from a human donor with head and neck squamous cell carcinoma. Sequenced input: CD39- CD103- CD8+ T cells sorted from the tumor. The sample's subset: CD103-CD39- double-negative CD45RA- CD8 T cells. The chain employs TRBV7-9 and TRBJ2-5; D is ambiguous. The DNA of the CDR3 is TGTGCCAGCAGCTTAGCGCGGGAGACCCAGTACTTC. Translating it yields CASSLARETQYF.